This TCR beta chain emerged from a study of blood T cell repertoires in COVID-19. Only in-frame clones appear in the TCRdb table, and some are missing; sequencing was by immunoSEQ multiplex PCR. The sample lists 130,000 or so clones, approximately 88% seen once, with 1.4% to 1.5% in the top ten. Losses at the gene ends were 8 bases for V and 0 bases for J; bases not matched to a gene: 9. The CDR3 has 16 amino acids. Germline V lookup: CDR1 LGHNT, CDR2 FRNRAP. This chain joins TRBV12-5 and TRBJ1-3, with 8 nucleotides matching TRBD1. Sequencing input: peripheral blood. The clonotype was recovered from a man in his 60s with acute or convalescent COVID-19. CDR3 sequence: CASRGGQGLSGNTIYF. CDR3 bases: TGTGCTAGTAGAGGAGGACAGGGCCTCTCTGGAAACACCATATATTTT.